Listed below are T cell receptor beta chains from one sample, sequenced in a study of T cells in localized non-small cell lung cancer. Using immunoSEQ multiplex PCR, the repertoire was profiled, and TCRdb retains in-frame clones only, with some absent. The data show 20,000 to 25,000 clones, with about 90% seen just once and approximately 30% held by the top ten. The sequences come from peripheral blood, collected before any cancer treatment. The receptors come from a male donor aged 60 or over with stage I squamous cell lung carcinoma. CDR3s include the opening cysteine and the closing phenylalanine or tryptophan. Fields, in order: clone size, D gene, J gene, V gene, CDR3 DNA, CDR3 protein. The D gene is left open where the match is weak. Clone size is not always given. Where it is, it says once, few, many or a class for expanded clones.

clone size: once; D gene: TRBD1; J gene: TRBJ2-3; V gene: TRBV13; CDR3 DNA: TGTGCCAGCAGCTCCTACAGGGGGTTGTGGGCAGATACGCAGTATTTT; CDR3 protein: CASSSYRGLWADTQYF
clone size: NA; D gene: NA; J gene: TRBJ1-2; V gene: TRBV5-4; CDR3 DNA: TGTGCCAGCAGCTCCAGGAGAAACCCCATCTATGGCTACACCTTC; CDR3 protein: CASSSRRNPIYGYTF
clone size: NA; D gene: NA; J gene: TRBJ2-7; V gene: TRBV5-6; CDR3 DNA: TGCGCCAGCAGCGCCCATGTGAGGAACGAGCAGTACTTC; CDR3 protein: CASSAHVRNEQYF
clone size: NA; D gene: NA; J gene: TRBJ2-7; V gene: TRBV30; CDR3 DNA: TGTGCCTGGAGAGGGGTCGGCGGGTTGAGCGAGCAGTACTTC; CDR3 protein: CAWRGVGGLSEQYF
clone size: NA; D gene: NA; J gene: TRBJ1-4; V gene: TRBV5-1; CDR3 DNA: TGCGCCAGCAGCACCCGGACAAGGGGTGGATCAAATGAAAAACTGTTTTTT; CDR3 protein: CASSTRTRGGSNEKLFF
clone size: NA; D gene: TRBD2; J gene: TRBJ2-7; V gene: TRBV18; CDR3 DNA: TGTGCCAGCTCCCGTGAGTACGTGGGGGGGACCGAGCAGTACTTC; CDR3 protein: CASSREYVGGTEQYF
clone size: NA; D gene: NA; J gene: TRBJ1-2; V gene: TRBV29-1; CDR3 DNA: TGCAGCGTTGAAGGGGACGACTATGGCTACACCTTC; CDR3 protein: CSVEGDDYGYTF
clone size: NA; D gene: NA; J gene: TRBJ1-4; V gene: TRBV5-1; CDR3 DNA: TGCGCCAGCGCTCTGTGGGGAACTAATGAAAAACTGTTTTTT; CDR3 protein: CASALWGTNEKLFF
clone size: NA; D gene: NA; J gene: TRBJ2-7; V gene: TRBV20-1; CDR3 DNA: TGCAGTGCTCCCACAACCTACGAGCAGTACTTC; CDR3 protein: CSAPTTYEQYF
clone size: NA; D gene: NA; J gene: TRBJ1-5; V gene: TRBV28; CDR3 DNA: TGTGCCAGCAGTCATAGCGAGTGGGCGGACTCATGGCCCCAGCATTTT; CDR3 protein: CASSHSEWADSWPQHF
clone size: NA; D gene: NA; J gene: TRBJ2-5; V gene: TRBV5-1; CDR3 DNA: TGCGCCAGCAGCCCGGACCAAGAGACCCAGTACTTC; CDR3 protein: CASSPDQETQYF
clone size: NA; D gene: NA; J gene: TRBJ1-6; V gene: TRBV5-6; CDR3 DNA: TGTGCCAGCAGCTTAATAGAGGACAAAACCCTCCACTTT; CDR3 protein: CASSLIEDKTLHF
clone size: NA; D gene: NA; J gene: TRBJ2-5; V gene: TRBV5-1; CDR3 DNA: TGCGCCAGCAGCTTCGACAGTTACCAAGAGACCCAGTACTTC; CDR3 protein: CASSFDSYQETQYF
clone size: NA; D gene: TRBD2; J gene: TRBJ2-1; V gene: TRBV10-1; CDR3 DNA: TGCGCCAGCAGTCAGAGGAGCGGGAGCGGTGAGCAGTTCTTC; CDR3 protein: CASSQRSGSGEQFF
clone size: NA; D gene: NA; J gene: TRBJ2-5; V gene: TRBV5-1; CDR3 DNA: TGCGCCAGCAGCACGGGAGCGGCAGCCAAGTACCAAGAGACCCAGTACTTC; CDR3 protein: CASSTGAAAKYQETQYF
clone size: NA; D gene: NA; J gene: TRBJ2-7; V gene: TRBV11-2; CDR3 DNA: TGTGCCAGCAGCATGTCCGTCGTCCCTACCTACGAGCAGTACTTC; CDR3 protein: CASSMSVVPTYEQYF
clone size: NA; D gene: NA; J gene: TRBJ2-2; V gene: TRBV11-3; CDR3 DNA: TGTGCCAGCAGCTTAGGTGCCGCCGGGGAGCTGTTTTTT; CDR3 protein: CASSLGAAGELFF
clone size: NA; D gene: NA; J gene: TRBJ2-5; V gene: TRBV13; CDR3 DNA: TGTGCCAGCAGCTTAGGGCTACAAGAGACCCAGTACTTC; CDR3 protein: CASSLGLQETQYF
clone size: NA; D gene: TRBD2; J gene: TRBJ2-7; V gene: TRBV13; CDR3 DNA: TGTGCCAGCAGCCAAAGCGGGGAATACGAGCAGTACTTC; CDR3 protein: CASSQSGEYEQYF
clone size: NA; D gene: NA; J gene: TRBJ1-2; V gene: TRBV19; CDR3 DNA: TGTGCCAGTAGTATTTCAGGACGGCCTCGTGCTGGCTACACCTTC; CDR3 protein: CASSISGRPRAGYTF
clone size: few; D gene: NA; J gene: TRBJ2-2; V gene: TRBV19; CDR3 DNA: TGTGCCAGTAGTATATCCCGCAACACCGGGGAGCTGTTTTTT; CDR3 protein: CASSISRNTGELFF
clone size: NA; D gene: TRBD1; J gene: TRBJ1-5; V gene: TRBV19; CDR3 DNA: TGTGCCAGTAGTATAGTCGGACAGGGTCATCAGCCCCAGCATTTT; CDR3 protein: CASSIVGQGHQPQHF
clone size: NA; D gene: TRBD2; J gene: TRBJ2-7; V gene: TRBV30; CDR3 DNA: TGTGCCTGGACCGGACTAGCGGGCAGCTACGAGCAGTACTTC; CDR3 protein: CAWTGLAGSYEQYF
clone size: NA; D gene: NA; J gene: TRBJ2-7; V gene: TRBV6-5; CDR3 DNA: TGTGCCAGCAGTCTCCACCCCGACTACGAGCAGTACTTC; CDR3 protein: CASSLHPDYEQYF
clone size: few; D gene: NA; J gene: TRBJ1-6; V gene: TRBV5-1; CDR3 DNA: TGCGCCAGCAGCCTAAGCGGACCTTTCGACTCACCCCTCCACTTT; CDR3 protein: CASSLSGPFDSPLHF
clone size: NA; D gene: NA; J gene: TRBJ2-7; V gene: TRBV5-1; CDR3 DNA: TGCGCCAGCAGCTTGGGATTTAGGACACAGACCTACGAGCAGTACTTC; CDR3 protein: CASSLGFRTQTYEQYF
clone size: NA; D gene: NA; J gene: TRBJ2-7; V gene: TRBV7-2; CDR3 DNA: TGTGCCAGCAGCTTAGTTGCGGGCTACGAGCAGTACTTC; CDR3 protein: CASSLVAGYEQYF
clone size: NA; D gene: TRBD1; J gene: TRBJ1-4; V gene: TRBV6-5; CDR3 DNA: TGTGCCAGCAGTAGACAGGGGAATAATGAAAAACTGTTTTTT; CDR3 protein: CASSRQGNNEKLFF
clone size: NA; D gene: TRBD2; J gene: TRBJ2-1; V gene: TRBV6-5; CDR3 DNA: TGTGCCAGCAGGCGGGGGGGTAGTGGATTGAATGAGCAGTTCTTC; CDR3 protein: CASRRGGSGLNEQFF
clone size: medium-sized; D gene: NA; J gene: TRBJ2-7; V gene: TRBV10-3; CDR3 DNA: TGTGCCACCCAGCCGGGGCTTTGGGGGGAGCAGTACTTC; CDR3 protein: CATQPGLWGEQYF
clone size: once; D gene: NA; J gene: TRBJ2-5; V gene: TRBV5-6; CDR3 DNA: TGTGCCAGCAGCTTCCGGGACCAGGGTTGGAAGACCCAGTACTTC; CDR3 protein: CASSFRDQGWKTQYF
clone size: NA; D gene: NA; J gene: TRBJ2-7; V gene: TRBV5-4; CDR3 DNA: TGTGCCAGCAGCACGTCCTACGAGCAGTACTTC; CDR3 protein: CASSTSYEQYF
clone size: few; D gene: NA; J gene: TRBJ2-1; V gene: TRBV7-2; CDR3 DNA: TGTGCCAGCAGCTTAGAAGGTGAGCAGTTCTTC; CDR3 protein: CASSLEGEQFF
clone size: NA; D gene: NA; J gene: TRBJ1-1; V gene: TRBV6-5; CDR3 DNA: TGTGCCAGCAGTCCAGGGGCCATGCAGACTGAAGCTTTCTTT; CDR3 protein: CASSPGAMQTEAFF
clone size: NA; D gene: NA; J gene: TRBJ2-2; V gene: TRBV6-5; CDR3 DNA: TGTGCCAGCAGTGACGGGCTAAACACCGGGGAGCTGTTTTTT; CDR3 protein: CASSDGLNTGELFF
clone size: NA; D gene: TRBD1; J gene: TRBJ1-2; V gene: TRBV19; CDR3 DNA: TGTGCCAGTAGTGATCGACAGGGACCAGCTAACTATGGCTACACCTTC; CDR3 protein: CASSDRQGPANYGYTF
clone size: NA; D gene: TRBD2; J gene: TRBJ2-2; V gene: TRBV7-3; CDR3 DNA: TGTGCCAGCACCTTAAGCGGGACCAACACCGGGGAGCTGTTTTTT; CDR3 protein: CASTLSGTNTGELFF